A single T cell receptor beta chain is shown here with its context. No antigen is known for it. The data derive from a study of human versus mouse CDR3 diversity and MHC coevolution. Study-level findings and limits: The lowest clonal inequality scores came from most of the three human donors.

Profiled with immunoSEQ multiplex PCR; TCRdb holds only in-frame clones, not every one. The sample contains some 80,000 clones, 85% to 95% of which appear only once. The CDR3 is 16 residues long. V dropped 3 bases and J dropped 2 bases, with 16 bases sitting between them. Germline V gene sequence: CDR1 MNHNS, CDR2 SASEGT. The chain combines TRBV6-1 with TRBJ1-1; the D gene is possibly TRBD1 (5 bases). This receptor was taken from a person between 25 and 70 years old in good health. Sequencing was performed on naive CD4+ T cells from blood. Subset defined: CD45RO-negative CD62L-positive naive CD4 T cells. The CDR3 reads CASSEVGTGVNTEAFF. The CDR3 DNA is TGTGCCAGCAGTGAGGTGGGGACGGGGGTTAACACTGAAGCTTTCTTT.